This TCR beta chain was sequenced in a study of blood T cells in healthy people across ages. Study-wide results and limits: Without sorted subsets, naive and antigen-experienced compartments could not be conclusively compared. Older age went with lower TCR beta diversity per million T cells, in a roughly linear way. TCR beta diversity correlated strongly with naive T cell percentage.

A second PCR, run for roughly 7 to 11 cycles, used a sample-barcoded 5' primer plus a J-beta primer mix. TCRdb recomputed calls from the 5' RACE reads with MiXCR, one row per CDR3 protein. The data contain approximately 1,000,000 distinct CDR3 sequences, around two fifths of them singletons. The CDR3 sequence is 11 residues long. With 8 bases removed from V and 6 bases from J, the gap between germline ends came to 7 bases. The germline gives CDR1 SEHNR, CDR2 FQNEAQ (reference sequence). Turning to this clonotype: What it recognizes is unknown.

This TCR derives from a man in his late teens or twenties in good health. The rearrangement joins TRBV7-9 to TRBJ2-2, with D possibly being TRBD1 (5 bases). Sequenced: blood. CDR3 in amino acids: CASPRAGELFF. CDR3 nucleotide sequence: TGTGCCAGCCCCAGGGCCGGGGAGCTGTTTTTT.